Presented here are 4 T cell receptor beta chains from one specimen sequenced in a study of blood T cell repertoires in COVID-19. TCRdb's table, derived via immunoSEQ multiplex PCR, lists solely in-frame clones and lacks some. The table shows 65,000 to 85,000 clones, with 79% occurring only once. Input material: peripheral blood. Receptors were obtained from a woman older than 75 with active or convalescent COVID-19.

V usage is TRBV11-2 and J usage is TRBJ1-2; 7 bases align to TRBD1. V trimming: 3 bases; J trimming: 7 bases; junction bases outside the gene matches: 14. CDR1 SGHAT and CDR2 FQNNGV come from the germline V gene. The length of the CDR3 is 16 residues. The CDR3 protein is CASSLGQIYRDSGYTF. The CDR3, as DNA: TGTGCCAGCAGCTTGGGCCAAATATACAGGGACAGTGGCTACACCTTC.

J is TRBJ1-3 and V is TRBV28, with 11 nucleotides matching TRBD1. This CDR3 region has 20 residues. The germline V gene encodes CDR1 MDHEN and CDR2 SYDVKM. Trimming at V came to 7 bases and at J to 1 base, leaving 18 bases not matched to a gene. In DNA form, the CDR3 reads TGTGCCAGCAAGCAGTTTATAGCCCGGGACAGGGGGGTGTCTGGAAACACCATATATTTT. It yields the protein CASKQFIARDRGVSGNTIYF.

V gene TRBV28 combines with J gene TRBJ2-7; 8 bases are shared with TRBD2. V dropped 7 bases and J dropped 4; count of bases not matched to a gene: 9. There are 14 residues in the CDR3. Germline CDR1 and CDR2: MDHEN and SYDVKM. CDR3 in amino acids: CASTKTSVPYEQYF. CDR3 in DNA: TGTGCCAGCACCAAGACTAGCGTACCTTACGAGCAGTACTTC.

This rearrangement joins TRBV4-2 to TRBJ1-1, with D possibly matching TRBD1 (5 bases). The CDR3 length is 15 residues. The germline V gene encodes CDR1 LGHNA and CDR2 YNFKEQ. The germline V and J ends were trimmed by 0 bases and 2 bases, with 10 bases remaining between them. The CDR3 coding sequence is TGTGCCAGCAGCCAAGAATTGACAGTTAACACTGAAGCTTTCTTT. Translated, it gives CASSQELTVNTEAFF.